Sequencing of this TCR beta chain was carried out in a study of T cell responses to AZD1222 COVID-19 vaccine. Study conclusions and caveats: Sampling that yielded the repertoires occurred only after the peak T cell response. Recipients of AZD1222 seropositive at baseline numbered only 5 to 7. A rise in Spike-specific TCR breadth and depth followed two AZD1222 doses.

To note about this clone: What it binds is unknown.

Some clones are missing from TCRdb's copy, which holds only in-frame ones; the method was immunoSEQ multiplex PCR. The table lists about 64,000 clones, 80% to 95% of them singletons. The sequence derives from an adult who received the MenACWY meningococcal vaccine as a control. Here the sequenced sample was peripheral blood, taken 28 days after the second dose of the MenACWY control vaccine.

The CDR3 DNA sequence: TGCAGCGTTTTTGGGGCAACTAATGAAAAACTGTTTTTT. Amino acid sequence: CSVFGATNEKLFF. The chain recombines TRBV29-1 with TRBJ1-4; D not resolved. With 5 bases removed from V and 0 bases from J, the gap between germline ends came to 7 bases. The CDR3 extends over 13 amino acids. Germline CDR1 SQVTM, CDR2 ANQGSEA.